A single sample is the source of the 12 T cell receptor beta chains below, sequenced in a study of Ad26.COV2.S vaccination and SARS-CoV-2 variants. Assay used: immunoSEQ multiplex PCR; TCRdb lists only in-frame clones, some missing. The data hold around 350,000 clones, with approximately 90% observed a single time. The source was peripheral blood, collected after recovery from COVID-19. The receptors here all came from a human donor who had recovered from COVID-19.

The chain is built from TRBV5-4 and TRBJ2-7, with unresolved D. This CDR3 has 13 residues. Germline V gives CDR1 SGHNT, CDR2 YYREEE (reference sequence). The V end was cut by 6 bases, the J end by 0 bases, with 10 bases between. CDR3 coding DNA: TGTGCCAGCAAGACTGAAAGCTCCTACGAGCAGTACTTC. As protein: CASKTESSYEQYF.

V usage is TRBV9 and J usage is TRBJ2-1, with 15 bases matching TRBD2. The CDR3 totals 17 residues. Germline V gene data show CDR1 as SGDLS and CDR2 as YYNGEE. With V trimmed by 0 bases and J by 7 bases, 5 bases remained unmatched. The CDR3 DNA is TGTGCCAGCAGCGTAGTGGGGACTAGCGGGGGGCTGAATGAGCAGTTCTTC. It yields the protein CASSVVGTSGGLNEQFF.

The chain uses TRBV19 and TRBJ2-3; tentative D call: TRBD2 (5 bases). CDR3 length: 14 residues. From germline, CDR1 is LNHDA and CDR2 SQIVND (reference sequence). V lost 6 bases and J 1 base, leaving 11 bases between the germline ends. CDR3 sequence: CASSGLMGTDTQYF. The CDR3 DNA follows: TGTGCCAGTAGCGGACTTATGGGCACAGATACGCAGTATTTT.

The rearrangement joins TRBV27 to TRBJ1-3; D perhaps matches TRBD1 (5 bases). Per the germline V gene, CDR1 is MNHEY and CDR2 is SMNVEV (reference sequence). The CDR3 totals 14 residues. Trimming pared 4 bases from V and 3 bases from J, leaving 10 bases between. As DNA, the CDR3 is TGTGCCAGCAGTTCTCAGGGCAATGGAAACACCATATATTTT. Its translation: CASSSQGNGNTIYF.

This clone showed up just a few times. The chain joins TRBV9 to TRBJ2-2; the D is unclear. The V and J ends lost 0 bases and 2 bases respectively, with 8 bases between them. The CDR3 has 15 amino acids. Germline CDR1 SGDLS, CDR2 YYNGEE. The CDR3 loop reads CASSVDQINTGELFF. As DNA, the CDR3 is TGTGCCAGCAGCGTAGATCAGATAAACACCGGGGAGCTGTTTTTT.

The J gene is TRBJ1-5, the V gene TRBV4-1; weak D call: TRBD1 (6 bases). This CDR3 region has 20 residues. Per the germline V gene, CDR1 is MGHRA and CDR2 is YSYEKL. V dropped 1 base and J dropped 6 bases, with 28 bases sitting between them. The CDR3 sequence is CASSQGFEQGLRQAGQPQHF. The CDR3 DNA is TGCGCCAGCAGCCAAGGTTTCGAGCAAGGTCTAAGACAGGCGGGTCAGCCCCAGCATTTT.

This rearrangement joins TRBV29-1 to TRBJ1-4; weak D call: TRBD1 (5 bases). V gave up 6 bases and J gave up 4 bases, with 15 bases separating them. CDR1 and CDR2 from the germline V gene are SQVTM and ANQGSEA. The CDR3 has 14 residues. The CDR3 DNA is TGCAGCGTGGGGACCGGGACGGGTAATGAAAAACTGTTTTTT. Protein: CSVGTGTGNEKLFF.

The gene calls are TRBV9 and TRBJ2-2; 11 positions match TRBD2. Trimming removed 4 bases from V and 4 bases from J; junction bases left unmatched: 9. Germline CDR1 SGDLS, CDR2 YYNGEE. The CDR3 consists of 17 residues. CDR3: CASSHPLAGGGTGELFF. Written as DNA, the CDR3 is TGTGCCAGCAGCCATCCCCTAGCGGGGGGTGGCACCGGGGAGCTGTTTTTT. The full variable domain, rest sourced from reference TRBV9 and TRBJ2-2, is DSGVTQTPKHLITATGQRVTLRCSPRSGDLSVYWYQQSLDQGLQFLIQYYNGEERAKGNILERFSAQQFPDLHSELNLSSLELGDSALYFCASSHPLAGGGTGELFFGEGSRLTVL.

The chain's CDR3 is CASSREDRGLGADKFF. Here the CDR3 DNA reads TGTGCCAGCAGCCGCGAGGACAGGGGGCTTGGGGCAGATAAGTTCTTC. The genes are TRBV7-2 and TRBJ2-1, with 11 bases lining up with TRBD1. The CDR3 covers 16 residues. Germline V gene lookup returns CDR1 SGHTA and CDR2 FQGNSA. The J segment lost 14 bases and the V segment lost 5 bases, leaving 17 bases of the junction unmatched.

The chain recombines TRBV14 with TRBJ1-2; D possibly corresponds to TRBD1 (5 bases). Trimming stripped 0 bases from V and 7 bases from J, with 9 bases between. The CDR3 totals 13 residues. Germline V gene data show CDR1 as SGHDN and CDR2 as FVKESK. Written as DNA, the CDR3 is TGTGCCAGCAGCCAAGACAGGGCAGGTGGCTACACCTTC. This sequence encodes CASSQDRAGGYTF. The full variable domain, with the rest looked up from reference TRBV14 and TRBJ1-2, is EAGVTQFPSHSVIEKGQTVTLRCDPISGHDNLYWYRRVMGKEIKFLLHFVKESKQDESGMPNNRFLAERTGGTYSTLKVQPAELEDSGVYFCASSQDRAGGYTFGSGTRLTVV.

V usage is TRBV7-2 and J usage is TRBJ1-1; D call uncertain. The V end was cut by 5 bases, the J end by 3 bases, with 22 bases between. The germline V gene encodes CDR1 SGHTA and CDR2 FQGNSA. The CDR3 totals 17 residues. The CDR3, as DNA: TGTGCCAGCAGCCTCCACTCTAGAACCCGAGGGTACACTGAAGCTTTCTTT. It specifies CASSLHSRTRGYTEAFF.

V gene TRBV25-1 combines with J gene TRBJ2-3; D unclear. V was shortened by 6 bases and J by 5 bases, with 6 bases between the two germline ends. This CDR3 is 11 amino acids long. Germline CDR1 and CDR2: MGHDK and SYGVNS. The CDR3 sequence is CASSKLDTQYF. Here the CDR3 DNA reads TGTGCCAGCAGCAAGCTAGATACGCAGTATTTT.